A selection of T cell receptor beta chains follows, all from one sample in a study of T cells after yellow fever vaccination. TCRdb re-analysed the 5' RACE reads in MiXCR, keeping a single row per CDR3 protein. This sample carries 400,000 to 650,000 distinct CDR3 sequences, just over 20% of them seen once, and the ten largest clones take approximately 15%. The starting material was PBMCs, obtained roughly 20 days after the first yellow fever vaccination. The receptors stem from a man aged 18-30 years who received the YFV17D yellow fever vaccine. CDR3s include the opening cysteine and the closing phenylalanine or tryptophan. The D gene is left open where the match is weak. Only part of the rows carry a size: once, few, many, or a class if the clone is expanded.

v_call	clone_size	j_call	d_call	cdr3_aa	cdr3_nt
TRBV11-2	-	TRBJ2-3	-	CASSLDPFSSISTDTQYF	TGTGCCAGCAGCTTAGACCCCTTCTCAAGTATTAGCACAGATACGCAGTATTTT
TRBV7-2	-	TRBJ2-1	TRBD2	CASSLSLGGGWYEQFF	TGTGCCAGCAGCTTAAGTCTTGGCGGGGGTTGGTATGAGCAGTTCTTC
TRBV28	few	TRBJ2-3	TRBD1	CASSTRQGYTDTQYF	TGTGCCAGCAGTACACGACAGGGGTACACAGATACGCAGTATTTT
TRBV5-1	-	TRBJ2-7	-	CASSFTGTQPTEQYF	TGCGCCAGCAGCTTCACCGGGACTCAACCCACCGAGCAGTACTTC
TRBV4-1	few	TRBJ1-6	-	CASSLFREGRDGSPLHF	TGCGCCAGCAGCCTCTTCCGAGAGGGCAGGGACGGATCACCCCTCCACTTT
TRBV4-3	few	TRBJ2-5	-	CASSQEYYGPQETQYF	TGCGCCAGCAGCCAGGAGTACTATGGGCCCCAAGAGACCCAGTACTTC
TRBV24-1	few	TRBJ1-1	-	CATSDVNTEAFF	TGTGCCACCAGTGATGTGAACACTGAAGCTTTCTTT
TRBV7-9	-	TRBJ2-1	TRBD2	CASTLVAVAGGWNEQFF	TGTGCCAGCACCCTGGTGGCGGTTGCGGGGGGGTGGAATGAGCAGTTCTTC
TRBV5-5	-	TRBJ2-2	-	CASRGRINTGELFF	TGTGCCAGCAGAGGCAGGATTAACACCGGGGAGCTGTTTTTT
TRBV2	few	TRBJ2-2	-	CAIKKGVSNTGELFF	TGTGCCATCAAGAAGGGGGTGTCGAACACCGGGGAGCTGTTTTTT
TRBV4-3	few	TRBJ1-4	-	CASSQEFHVDNEKLFF	TGCGCCAGCAGCCAAGAATTCCACGTGGATAATGAAAAACTGTTTTTT
TRBV7-2	many	TRBJ1-6	-	CASGQSSYNSPLHF	TGTGCCAGTGGACAGAGCTCCTATAATTCACCCCTCCACTTT
TRBV10-3	many	TRBJ2-3	-	CAISERGGVYTQYF	TGTGCCATCAGTGAGAGGGGGGGAGTATATACGCAGTATTTT
TRBV3-1	-	TRBJ2-3	-	CASSQGSTQYF	TGTGCCAGCAGCCAAGGTAGTACGCAGTATTTT
TRBV20-1	-	TRBJ2-7	-	CSALPGWTYEQYF	TGCAGTGCGTTACCGGGCTGGACCTACGAGCAGTACTTC
TRBV12-3/TRBV12-4	-	TRBJ2-3	-	CASSPSVTDTQYF	TGTGCCAGCAGCCCTTCGGTCACAGATACGCAGTATTTT
TRBV7-9	-	TRBJ2-3	-	CASSLRPISTDTQYF	TGTGCCAGCAGCTTAAGGCCGATCTCGACAGATACGCAGTATTTT
TRBV29-1	-	TRBJ2-7	-	CSVEVYQGRLGEQYF	TGCAGCGTTGAAGTCTACCAGGGCCGTTTGGGCGAGCAGTACTTC
TRBV29-1	-	TRBJ2-1	TRBD1	CSVGGDRGVYNEQFF	TGCAGCGTTGGAGGGGACAGGGGTGTTTACAATGAGCAGTTCTTC
TRBV18	-	TRBJ1-5	-	CASSPPGPNQPQHF	TGTGCCAGCTCACCCCCGGGACCAAATCAGCCCCAGCATTTT
TRBV5-1	-	TRBJ2-1	TRBD1	CASSLGTGIYNEQFF	TGCGCCAGCAGCTTGGGGACAGGGATCTACAATGAGCAGTTCTTC
TRBV5-4	many	TRBJ2-2	TRBD1	CASTGPGTGSNTGELFF	TGTGCCAGCACTGGCCCCGGGACAGGAAGTAACACCGGGGAGCTGTTTTTT
TRBV4-2	few	TRBJ1-4	-	CASSQDMKDEKLFF	TGTGCCAGCAGCCAAGATATGAAGGATGAAAAACTGTTTTTT
TRBV5-1	few	TRBJ2-1	TRBD1	CASSSSGTGGDEQFF	TGCGCCAGCAGCTCTTCCGGGACAGGCGGGGATGAGCAGTTCTTC
TRBV15	-	TRBJ2-5	-	CATSRDLKETQYF	TGTGCCACCAGCAGAGACCTAAAGGAGACCCAGTACTTC
TRBV4-1	once	TRBJ2-7	-	CASSQGPDEQYF	TGCGCCAGCAGCCAAGGACCTGACGAGCAGTACTTC
TRBV12-3/TRBV12-4	-	TRBJ2-6	TRBD1	CASKQGGSSGANVLTF	TGTGCCAGCAAACAGGGGGGCAGCTCTGGGGCCAACGTCCTGACTTTC
TRBV7-2	few	TRBJ2-5	-	CASSLEALRRTQYF	TGTGCCAGCAGCTTAGAGGCCCTCCGGCGGACCCAGTACTTC
TRBV7-2	few	TRBJ2-6	-	CASSSYSGANVLTF	TGTGCCAGCAGCTCATACTCTGGGGCCAACGTCCTGACTTTC
TRBV20-1	-	TRBJ1-1	-	CSASQGSATEAFF	TGCAGTGCTAGCCAGGGTAGTGCGACTGAAGCTTTCTTT
TRBV7-2	few	TRBJ2-7	-	CASSPVGRGDEQYF	TGTGCCAGCAGCCCCGTGGGCAGGGGGGACGAGCAGTACTTC
TRBV6-5	-	TRBJ2-3	-	CSSSYHPTLVSSTDTQYF	TGTTCCAGCAGTTACCACCCCACACTAGTTTCTAGCACAGATACGCAGTATTTT
TRBV15	few	TRBJ2-2	-	CATSGPYTGELFF	TGTGCCACCAGCGGACCTTACACCGGGGAGCTGTTTTTT
TRBV6-2/TRBV6-3	few	TRBJ2-7	-	CASSYSGRIYEQYF	TGTGCCAGCAGTTACTCCGGGCGGATCTACGAGCAGTACTTC
TRBV6-1	few	TRBJ1-5	-	CASSEWKVGQPQHF	TGTGCCAGCAGTGAATGGAAGGTCGGTCAGCCCCAGCATTTT
TRBV20-1	-	TRBJ1-3	-	CSAREIRSSGNTIYF	TGCAGTGCTAGAGAAATCAGGAGCTCTGGAAACACCATATATTTT
TRBV9	many	TRBJ2-5	-	CASSVAEAETQYF	TGTGCCAGCAGCGTAGCGGAGGCAGAGACCCAGTACTTC
TRBV12-3/TRBV12-4	many	TRBJ2-5	-	CASRGETQYF	TGTGCCAGCAGGGGGGAGACCCAGTACTTC
TRBV7-3	few	TRBJ1-2	TRBD1	CASSARTGLGYTF	TGTGCCAGCAGCGCGCGGACAGGGCTAGGCTACACCTTC